This is a list of T cell receptor beta chains from one sample in a study of cytotoxic CD8 clonotypes in ibrutinib-treated CLL. The assay was immunoSEQ multiplex PCR, and TCRdb's table has in-frame clones only and misses some. The table includes over 150,000 clones, 72% detected once. This specimen consisted of PBMCs, obtained after 24 months of ibrutinib treatment. The receptor source for this set is a human donor with chronic lymphocytic leukemia. CDR3s include the opening cysteine and the closing phenylalanine or tryptophan. D genes are given only for firm matches. Size tells how often a clone was seen (once, few, many) or the class of an expanded clone, and some rows leave it out.

>TRBJ2-6|TRBV5-1|TRBD1|NA
TGCGCCAGCAGCTTGGGGACAGGCGGCTCTGGGGCCAACGTCCTGACTTTC
CASSLGTGGSGANVLTF
>TRBJ2-1|TRBV4-2|TRBD1|NA
TGTGCCAGCAGCCTCCAGGGGGATGAGCAGTTCTTC
CASSLQGDEQFF
>TRBJ2-5|TRBV5-4|NA|NA
TGTGCCAGCAGCTTTCTGGGAGACCAAGAGACCCAGTACTTC
CASSFLGDQETQYF
>TRBJ1-5|TRBV30|NA|few
TGTGCCTGGAGCACACAGGTCAATCAGCCCCAGCATTTT
CAWSTQVNQPQHF
>TRBJ2-5|TRBV6-5|TRBD1|NA
TGTGCCAGCATCCCCGGGACAGGGGGCAGGACCCAGTACTTC
CASIPGTGGRTQYF
>TRBJ1-1|TRBV7-2|NA|NA
TGTGCCAGCAGCTTTACAGCCTTTATGAACACTGAAGCTTTCTTT
CASSFTAFMNTEAFF
>TRBJ2-7|TRBV18|TRBD1|NA
TGTGCCAGCTCACCTAACACAGGGGGTAACGAGCAGTACTTC
CASSPNTGGNEQYF
>TRBJ2-1|TRBV7-3|NA|few
TGTGCCAGCAGCTTCTCAGGGTCTTTGTCCTACAATGAGCAGTTCTTC
CASSFSGSLSYNEQFF
>TRBJ2-7|TRBV4-1|NA|NA
TGCGCCAGCAGCCAAGATCTGGCAGCCCACTCCTACGAGCAGTACTTC
CASSQDLAAHSYEQYF
>TRBJ2-7|TRBV11-2|TRBD2|once
TGTGCCAGCAGCTTAGATCCGGCGGGAGGGCCAGACTCCTACGAGCAGTACTTC
CASSLDPAGGPDSYEQYF
>TRBJ2-7|TRBV14|NA|once
TGTGCCAGCAGCCAGTTCGGCAGGGACTACGAGCAGTACTTC
CASSQFGRDYEQYF
>TRBJ2-7|TRBV19|NA|NA
TGTGCCAGTAGTACCCCCCGGGGGCGTGGATACGAGCAGTACTTC
CASSTPRGRGYEQYF
>TRBJ1-2|TRBV7-6|NA|few
TGTGCCAGCAGCTTAGGAGGCGGTTCGGCTGGCTACACCTTC
CASSLGGGSAGYTF
>TRBJ2-3|TRBV28|TRBD1|NA
TGTGCCAGCAGTCCGATACAGGGGGCCCGCACAGATACGCAGTATTTT
CASSPIQGARTDTQYF
>TRBJ2-1|TRBV15|TRBD2|NA
TGTGCCACCAGCAGAGTCAGGGGAGCGGGAGGGCCGGATGAGCAGTTCTTC
CATSRVRGAGGPDEQFF
>TRBJ2-3|TRBV25-1|NA|NA
TGTGCCAGCAGAACCGGGAGCACAGATACGCAGTATTTT
CASRTGSTDTQYF
>TRBJ2-7|TRBV30|TRBD2|once
TGTGCCTGGAGTCCGCCTAGCGGAAGAGGTGCCTACGAGCAGTACTTC
CAWSPPSGRGAYEQYF
>TRBJ2-3|TRBV5-1|NA|NA
TGCGCCAGCAGCTTCACAGGGTTGGGAGATACGCAGTATTTT
CASSFTGLGDTQYF
>TRBJ2-1|TRBV29-1|NA|NA
TGCAGCGTTGAGTCCGGGAATGAGCAGTTCTTC
CSVESGNEQFF
>TRBJ2-1|TRBV7-9|TRBD2|NA
TGTGCCAGCAGCAAACGGACTAGCGGGAGGCTGTATGAGCAGTTCTTC
CASSKRTSGRLYEQFF
>TRBJ1-1|TRBV6-1|NA|NA
TGTGCCAGCAGTCAAAAGAGGGGCACTGAAGCTTTCTTT
CASSQKRGTEAFF
>TRBJ2-7|TRBV11-2|NA|once
TGTGCCAGCAGCCGGGACACAAACCATGAGCAGTACTTC
CASSRDTNHEQYF